The 10 T cell receptor beta chains presented below share a single source sample, sequenced in a study of T cells in Graves' hyperthyroidism and ophthalmopathy (dated by TCRdb to 2018 to 2020). Library generation was performed with multiplex PCR. Sequencing used an Illumina HiSeq 2000. TCR beta CDR3 regions were amplified from RNA transcripts. For the first round of RT-PCR on the TCR CDR3, the HTBI primer set was used together with the Qiagen OneStep RT-PCR kit. The public sequencing data were trimmed at Q25 with fastp and processed into clonotypes with MiXCR by TCRdb, which kept only in-frame beta chains. Entries are consolidated by CDR3 protein sequence, retaining the most common genes and DNA. A total of 350,000 to 400,000 distinct CDR3 sequences appear in this sample, under 20% of them only once. The top ten clonotypes cover about 3.7% of the sample. Sequencing was performed on blood. The source is a woman younger than 30 with Graves' hyperthyroidism.

The J gene is TRBJ2-3, the V gene TRBV28, with 9 bases lining up with TRBD2. The CDR3 is made up of 15 amino acids. Germline V lookup: CDR1 MDHEN, CDR2 SYDVKM. The junction had 5 bases not matched to a gene; V was cut back by 4 bases and J by 3 bases. Here the CDR3 reads CASSSSGGPTDTQYF. Written as DNA, the CDR3 is TGTGCCAGCAGTTCGAGCGGGGGGCCTACAGATACGCAGTATTTT.

Many counts were recorded for this clonotype. This chain uses TRBV13 with TRBJ1-5, with D maybe TRBD1 (6 bases). CDR3 length: 16 amino acids. The V end was cut by 5 bases, the J end by 4 bases, with 18 bases between. Germline values: CDR1 PRHDT, CDR2 FYEKMQ (reference sequence). The CDR3 coding sequence is TGTGCCAGCAGCCGCGGGGGCAGGGGAAGGAATCAGCCCCAGCATTTT. Translation: CASSRGGRGRNQPQHF.

This clonotype appeared many times. The CDR3 here is CASSLGLAGELFF. For the CDR3, the DNA is TGTGCCAGCAGCTTAGGCCTGGCCGGGGAGCTGTTTTTT. The genes are TRBV11-2 and TRBJ2-2; D remains ambiguous. Germline assignment: CDR1 SGHAT and CDR2 FQNNGV. The CDR3 has 13 amino acids. The germline V and J ends were trimmed by 1 base and 6 bases, with 6 bases remaining between them.

This clonotype was observed many times. The chain carries TRBV12-3 or TRBV12-4 and TRBJ2-2, with a tentative D call TRBD1 (6 bases). CDR3 length equals 15 residues. Deletions cut 7 bases from V and 6 bases from J, with 18 bases between. The CDR3 bases are TGTGCCAGCATCGGCGCGCCCTCAGGGGCCGGGGAGCTGTTTTTT. Translating gives CASIGAPSGAGELFF.

This clonotype was seen ten or more times. The CDR3 sequence: CASRSRGGGNQPQHF. DNA for the CDR3: TGTGCCAGCAGGAGCAGGGGTGGGGGGAATCAGCCCCAGCATTTT. The chain combines TRBV6-1 with TRBJ1-5; tentatively, D is TRBD1 (6 bases). CDR1 and CDR2 (germline): MNHNS, SASEGT. There are 15 residues in the CDR3. V lost 6 bases, J lost 4 bases, and 16 bases lay in between.

This clonotype came up many times. The chain is built from TRBV6-1 and TRBJ1-5, with TRBD1 matching 9 bases. The CDR3 covers 16 residues. The V gene end was trimmed by 8 bases and the J gene end by 2 bases; junction bases not matched to a gene: 10. CDR1 is MNHNS, CDR2 SASEGT, per germline. CDR3 coding DNA: TGTGCCAGCGAACGGGACAGGGTTACGGGCAATCAGCCCCAGCATTTT. This translates into CASERDRVTGNQPQHF.

The CDR3, as DNA: TGTGCCAGCAGCTCAGGACTAGCGGGGGGACCATACGAGCAGTACTTC. Residues: CASSSGLAGGPYEQYF. V and J are TRBV5-5 and TRBJ2-7, with TRBD2 identical over 14 bases. J gave up 4 bases and V 3 bases, and 6 bases lay outside the gene matches. The germline gives CDR1 SGHKS, CDR2 YYEKEE (reference sequence). The CDR3 spans 16 residues.

There are a few counts of this clonotype. The chain has TRBV20-1 and TRBJ2-7; maybe TRBD1 (6 bases). The CDR3 sequence is 16 residues long. Germline V gene data show CDR1 as DFQATT and CDR2 as SNEGSKA (reference sequence). V shed 0 bases and J shed 2 bases, with 17 bases lying between them. DNA for the CDR3: TGCAGTGCTAGAGATTTCATCAGGGGTCAAACCTACGAGCAGTACTTC. Translating it yields CSARDFIRGQTYEQYF.

This clonotype was recorded many times. The V call is TRBV7-3, the J call TRBJ1-1, with D possibly TRBD1 on 6 matching bases. CDR3 size: 17 residues. The V and J ends lost 1 base and 5 bases respectively, with 20 bases between them. CDR1 is SGHTA and CDR2 is FQGTGA in the germline V gene. CDR3 amino acids: CASSLSGSGDKPTEAFF. For the CDR3, the DNA is TGTGCCAGCAGCTTAAGTGGTTCGGGGGACAAGCCAACTGAAGCTTTCTTT.

At least ten counts were recorded for this clonotype. The chain couples TRBV20-1 to TRBJ2-5; the D gene could be TRBD1 or TRBD2 (6 bases each). The germline gives CDR1 DFQATT, CDR2 SNEGSKA (reference sequence). V was shortened by 0 bases and J by 4 bases, with 9 bases between the two germline ends. The CDR3 has 13 amino acids. The CDR3 protein is CSARDKGGETQYF. CDR3 sequence (DNA): TGCAGTGCTAGAGATAAGGGGGGAGAGACCCAGTACTTC.